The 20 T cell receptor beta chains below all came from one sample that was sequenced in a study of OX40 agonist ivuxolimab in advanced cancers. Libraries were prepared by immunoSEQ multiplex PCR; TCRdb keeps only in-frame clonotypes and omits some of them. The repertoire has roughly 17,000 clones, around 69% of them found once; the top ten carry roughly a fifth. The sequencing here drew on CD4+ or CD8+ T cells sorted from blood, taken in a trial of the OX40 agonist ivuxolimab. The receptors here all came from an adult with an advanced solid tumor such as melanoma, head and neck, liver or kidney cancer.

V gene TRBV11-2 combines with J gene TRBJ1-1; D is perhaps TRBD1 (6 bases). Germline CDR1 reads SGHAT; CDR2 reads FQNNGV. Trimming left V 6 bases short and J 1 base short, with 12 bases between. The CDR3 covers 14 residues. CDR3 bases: TGTGCCAGCAGACTTACAGGGCAGAACACTGAAGCTTTCTTT. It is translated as CASRLTGQNTEAFF. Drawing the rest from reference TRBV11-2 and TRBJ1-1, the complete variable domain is EAGVAQSPRYKIIEKRQSVAFWCNPISGHATLYWYQQILGQGPKLLIQFQNNGVVDDSQLPKDRFSAERLKGVDSTLKIQPAKLEDSAVYLCASRLTGQNTEAFFGQGTRLTVV.

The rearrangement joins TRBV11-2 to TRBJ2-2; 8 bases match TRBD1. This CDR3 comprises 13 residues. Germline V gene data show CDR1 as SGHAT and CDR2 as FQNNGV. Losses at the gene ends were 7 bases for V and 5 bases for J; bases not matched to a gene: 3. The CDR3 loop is CASTTGVTGELFF. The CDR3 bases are TGTGCCAGCACGACAGGGGTAACCGGGGAGCTGTTTTTT.

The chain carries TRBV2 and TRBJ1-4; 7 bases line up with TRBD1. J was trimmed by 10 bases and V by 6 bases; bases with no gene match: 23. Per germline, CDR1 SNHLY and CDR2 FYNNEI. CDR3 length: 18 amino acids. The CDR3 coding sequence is TGTGCCAGCAGGGAAACGGTTCCCCACAGGGGAGAGTGGGGAAAACTGTTTTTT. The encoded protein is CASRETVPHRGEWGKLFF. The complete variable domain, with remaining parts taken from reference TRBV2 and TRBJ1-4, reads EPEVTQTPSHQVTQMGQEVILRCVPISNHLYFYWYRQILGQKVEFLVSFYNNEISEKSEIFDDQFSVERPDGSNFTLKIRSTKLEDSAMYFCASRETVPHRGEWGKLFFGSGTQLSVL.

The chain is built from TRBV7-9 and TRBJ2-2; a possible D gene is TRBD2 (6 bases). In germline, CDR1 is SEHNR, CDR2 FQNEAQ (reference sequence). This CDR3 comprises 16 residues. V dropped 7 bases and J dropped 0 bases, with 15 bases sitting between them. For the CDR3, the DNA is TGTGCCAGCACCTTCGGGGGACCGGCGAACACCGGGGAGCTGTTTTTT. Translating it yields CASTFGGPANTGELFF. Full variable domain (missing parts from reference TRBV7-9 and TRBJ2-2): DTGVSQNPRHKITKRGQNVTFRCDPISEHNRLYWYRQTLGQGPEFLTYFQNEAQLEKSRLLSDRFSAERPKGSFSTLEIQRTEQGDSAMYLCASTFGGPANTGELFFGEGSRLTVL.

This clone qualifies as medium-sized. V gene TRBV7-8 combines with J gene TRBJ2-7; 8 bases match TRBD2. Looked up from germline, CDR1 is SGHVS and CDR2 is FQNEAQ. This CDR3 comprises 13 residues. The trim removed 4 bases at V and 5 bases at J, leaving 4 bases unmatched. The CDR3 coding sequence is TGTGCCAGCAGCTGGAATAGCGGGGACGAGCAGTACTTC. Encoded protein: CASSWNSGDEQYF.

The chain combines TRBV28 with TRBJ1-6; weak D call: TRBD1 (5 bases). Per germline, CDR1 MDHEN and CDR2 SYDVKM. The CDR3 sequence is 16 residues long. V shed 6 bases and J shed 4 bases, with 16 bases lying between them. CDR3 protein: CASRGESTDYNSPLHF. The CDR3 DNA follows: TGTGCCAGCAGAGGGGAATCAACCGATTATAATTCACCCCTCCACTTT.

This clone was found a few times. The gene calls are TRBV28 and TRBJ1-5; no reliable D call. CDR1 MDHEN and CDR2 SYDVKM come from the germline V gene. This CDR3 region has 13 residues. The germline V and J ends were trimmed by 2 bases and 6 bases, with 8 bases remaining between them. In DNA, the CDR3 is TGTGCCAGCAGTTTAGGGTATCGTCAGCCCCAGCATTTT. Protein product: CASSLGYRQPQHF.

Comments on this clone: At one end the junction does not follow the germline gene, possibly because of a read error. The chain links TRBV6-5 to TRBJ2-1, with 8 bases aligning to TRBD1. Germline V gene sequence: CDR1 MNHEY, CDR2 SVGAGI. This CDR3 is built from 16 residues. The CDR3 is CAISSRDGQGDNEQFF. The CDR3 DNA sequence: TGTGCCATCAGTTCCCGAGACGGACAGGGCGACAATGAGCAGTTCTTC.

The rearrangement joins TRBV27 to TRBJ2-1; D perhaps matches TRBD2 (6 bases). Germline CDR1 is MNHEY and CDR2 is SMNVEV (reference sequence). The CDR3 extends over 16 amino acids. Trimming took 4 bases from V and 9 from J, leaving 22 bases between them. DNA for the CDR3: TGTGCCAGCAGTTACTTGACTAGTTTAGGCTCGGGTGAGCAGTTCTTC. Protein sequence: CASSYLTSLGSGEQFF.

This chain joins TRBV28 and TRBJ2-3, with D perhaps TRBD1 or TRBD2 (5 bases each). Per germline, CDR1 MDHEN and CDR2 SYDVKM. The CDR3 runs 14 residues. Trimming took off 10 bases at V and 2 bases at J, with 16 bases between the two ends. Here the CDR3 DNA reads TGTGCCACAACCAGGGAGATTCTCACAGATACGCAGTATTTT. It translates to CATTREILTDTQYF.

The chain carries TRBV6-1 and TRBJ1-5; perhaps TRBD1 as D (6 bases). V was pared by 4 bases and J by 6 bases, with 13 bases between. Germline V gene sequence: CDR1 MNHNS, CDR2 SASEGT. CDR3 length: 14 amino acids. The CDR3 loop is CASSGVGGSQPQHF. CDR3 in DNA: TGTGCCAGCAGTGGAGTCGGGGGCAGTCAGCCCCAGCATTTT.

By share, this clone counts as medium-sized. CDR3 amino acids: CASSIDAGDGYGYTF. The CDR3 coding sequence is TGTGCCAGTAGTATAGATGCCGGGGACGGCTATGGCTACACCTTC. The V gene is TRBV19, the J gene TRBJ1-2; D perhaps matches TRBD1 (5 bases). V shed 0 bases and J shed 4 bases, with 12 bases lying between them. CDR3 length: 15 residues. Looked up from germline, CDR1 is LNHDA and CDR2 is SQIVND (reference sequence).

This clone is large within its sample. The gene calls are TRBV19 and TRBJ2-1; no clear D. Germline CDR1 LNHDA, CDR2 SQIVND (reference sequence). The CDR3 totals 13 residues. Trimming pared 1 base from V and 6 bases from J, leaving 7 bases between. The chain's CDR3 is CASSIVASNEQFF. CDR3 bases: TGTGCCAGTAGTATAGTGGCAAGCAATGAGCAGTTCTTC.

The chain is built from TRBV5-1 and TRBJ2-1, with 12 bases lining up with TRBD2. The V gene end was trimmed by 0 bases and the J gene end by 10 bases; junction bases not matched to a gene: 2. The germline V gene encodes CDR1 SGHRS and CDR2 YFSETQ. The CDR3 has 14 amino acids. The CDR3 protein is CASSLGLAGDEQFF. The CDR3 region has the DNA TGCGCCAGCAGCTTGGGACTAGCGGGAGACGAGCAGTTCTTC. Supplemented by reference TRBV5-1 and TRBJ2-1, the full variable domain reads KAGVTQTPRYLIKTRGQQVTLSCSPISGHRSVSWYQQTPGQGLQFLFEYFSETQRNKGNFPGRFSGRQFSNSRSEMNVSTLELGDSALYLCASSLGLAGDEQFFGPGTRLTVL.

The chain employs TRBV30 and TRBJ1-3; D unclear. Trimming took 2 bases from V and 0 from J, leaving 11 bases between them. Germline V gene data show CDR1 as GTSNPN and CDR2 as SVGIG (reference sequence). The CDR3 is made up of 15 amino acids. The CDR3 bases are TGTGCCTGGAGTTTAAGGACGGACTCTGGAAACACCATATATTTT. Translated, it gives CAWSLRTDSGNTIYF.

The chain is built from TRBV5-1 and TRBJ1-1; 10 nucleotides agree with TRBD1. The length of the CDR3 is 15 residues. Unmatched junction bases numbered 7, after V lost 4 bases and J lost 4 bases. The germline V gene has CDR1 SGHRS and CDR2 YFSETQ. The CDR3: CASSTRTGGGTEAFF. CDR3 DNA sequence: TGCGCCAGCAGCACCCGGACAGGGGGGGGCACTGAAGCTTTCTTT.

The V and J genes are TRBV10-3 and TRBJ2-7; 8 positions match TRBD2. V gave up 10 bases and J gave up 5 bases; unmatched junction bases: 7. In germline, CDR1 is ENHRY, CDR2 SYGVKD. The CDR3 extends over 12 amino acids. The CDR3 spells CASSHGGDEQYF. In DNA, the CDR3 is TGTGCCAGCAGCCACGGGGGGGACGAGCAGTACTTC.

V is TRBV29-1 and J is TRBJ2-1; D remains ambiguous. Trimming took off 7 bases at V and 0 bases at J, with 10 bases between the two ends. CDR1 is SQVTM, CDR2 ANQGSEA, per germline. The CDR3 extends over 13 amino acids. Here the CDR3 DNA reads TGCAGCGAAAGGGTTGTCTCCTACAATGAGCAGTTCTTC. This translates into CSERVVSYNEQFF.

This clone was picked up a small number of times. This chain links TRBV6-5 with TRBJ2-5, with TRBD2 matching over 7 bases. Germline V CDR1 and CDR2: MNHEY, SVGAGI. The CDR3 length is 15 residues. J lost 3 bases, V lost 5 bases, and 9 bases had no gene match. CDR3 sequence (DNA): TGTGCCAGCAGTCCGGGCTGGGGGGGGGAAGAGACCCAGTACTTC. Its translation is CASSPGWGGEETQYF.

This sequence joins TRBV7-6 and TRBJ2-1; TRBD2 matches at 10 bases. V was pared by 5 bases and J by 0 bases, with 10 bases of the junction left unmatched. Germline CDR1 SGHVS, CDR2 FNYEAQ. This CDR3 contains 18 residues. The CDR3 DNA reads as TGTGCCAGCAGCGCCACTAGCGGGAACGCTGGCTCCTACAATGAGCAGTTCTTC. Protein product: CASSATSGNAGSYNEQFF. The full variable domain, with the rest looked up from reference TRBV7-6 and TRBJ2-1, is GAGVSQSPRYKVTKRGQDVALRCDPISGHVSLYWYRQALGQGPEFLTYFNYEAQQDKSGLPNDRFSAERPEGSISTLTIQRTEQRDSAMYRCASSATSGNAGSYNEQFFGPGTRLTVL.